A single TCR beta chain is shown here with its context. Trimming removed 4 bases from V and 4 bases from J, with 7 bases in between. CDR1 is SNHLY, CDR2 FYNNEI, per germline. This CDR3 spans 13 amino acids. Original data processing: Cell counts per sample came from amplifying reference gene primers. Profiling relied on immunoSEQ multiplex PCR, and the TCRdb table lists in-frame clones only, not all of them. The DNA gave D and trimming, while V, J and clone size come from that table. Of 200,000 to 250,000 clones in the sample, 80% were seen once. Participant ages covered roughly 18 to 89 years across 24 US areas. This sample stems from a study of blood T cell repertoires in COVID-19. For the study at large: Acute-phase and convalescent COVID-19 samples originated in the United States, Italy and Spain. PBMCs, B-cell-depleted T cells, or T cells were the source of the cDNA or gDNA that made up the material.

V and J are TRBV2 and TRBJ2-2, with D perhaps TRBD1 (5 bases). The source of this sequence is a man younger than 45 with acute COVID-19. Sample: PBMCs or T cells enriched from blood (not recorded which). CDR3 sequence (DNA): TGTGCCAGCAGTGGGACACTCACCGGGGAGCTGTTTTTT. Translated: CASSGTLTGELFF.